This T cell receptor beta chain was recorded in a study of blood T cell repertoires in COVID-19. About the study: In each case, the material was cDNA or gDNA derived from T cells, B-cell-depleted T cells, or PBMCs.

Donors in Cohort 3 counted as recovered after two negative PCRs, clearance, or symptom resolution. Some clones are missing from TCRdb's copy, which holds only in-frame ones; the method was immunoSEQ multiplex PCR. The data hold under 200,000 clones, with approximately 88% observed a single time. The sample comprised PBMCs or T cells enriched from blood (not recorded which). This sequence was found in an older woman who had recovered from COVID-19.

CDR3 sequence reads: CASSALAGPYNEQFF. DNA for the CDR3: TGCGCCAGCAGTGCACTAGCGGGTCCCTACAATGAGCAGTTCTTC. The gene calls are TRBV10-2 and TRBJ2-1; TRBD2 agrees at 9 bases. V was clipped by 4 bases and J by 2 bases; unmatched bases: 3. The CDR3 has 15 amino acids. Germline CDR1 and CDR2: WSHSY and SAAADI.